Given below is one TCR beta chain in context. Germline values: CDR1 MNHEY, CDR2 SVGAGI. This CDR3 region has 15 residues. V shed 10 bases and J 4 bases; nucleotides not matched to a gene: 12. The data originate from a study of blood T cell repertoires in COVID-19. About the research overall: Acute and convalescent COVID-19 samples came from the United States, Italy and Spain.

Sequencing was performed with immunoSEQ multiplex PCR; in TCRdb, only in-frame clones are kept and a portion is missing. The sample lists 90,000 to 150,000 clones; approximately 81% were seen once. The V and J genes are TRBV6-5 and TRBJ2-1; TRBD2 matches at 8 bases. This TCR was recovered from a woman aged 80 or over with acute or convalescent COVID-19. Sequencing used peripheral blood. CDR3 in amino acids: CATVFAGGLYNEQFF. For the CDR3, the DNA is TGTGCCACCGTCTTTGCGGGAGGACTTTACAATGAGCAGTTCTTC.